This T cell receptor (beta chain) was obtained from a study of response to subunit inactivated influenza vaccine. Notes on the study in general: Authors suggested each seasonal influenza vaccination recruits few new T cells.

TCRdb re-derived calls from the RT-PCR reads in MiXCR, one entry per CDR3 protein. The data contain 650,000 to 850,000 distinct CDR3 sequences, approximately 15% of them singletons. As to this clonotype: What it binds is not known.

V lost 0 bases and J 1 base, leaving 15 bases between the germline ends. The CDR3 is 17 amino acids. Looked up from germline, CDR1 is SGHAT and CDR2 is FQNNGV. Sequencing was performed on PBMCs from blood, taken around 14 days before vaccination. V and J are TRBV11-2 and TRBJ1-1; tentatively, D is TRBD1 (5 bases). The sequence derives from a man in his fifties or sixties who received an inactivated influenza vaccine. CDR3 in amino acids: CASSLEGVGQTNTEAFF. The DNA of the CDR3 is TGTGCCAGCAGCTTAGAGGGGGTCGGGCAAACGAACACTGAAGCTTTCTTT.